This TCR beta chain is from a study of blood T cell repertoires in COVID-19. As for the study in general: Acute-phase and convalescent COVID-19 samples originated in the United States, Italy and Spain. PBMCs, B-cell-depleted T cells, or T cells were the source of the cDNA or gDNA that made up the material.

Trimming stripped 0 bases from V and 4 bases from J, with 4 bases between. The CDR3 contains 12 residues. Germline loops: CDR1 SGHVS, CDR2 FQNEAQ. Per the original data handling: Estimation of nucleated cell counts relied on the amplification of reference gene primers. Sequencing was performed with immunoSEQ multiplex PCR; in TCRdb, only in-frame clones are kept and a portion is missing. The D gene and trimming were derived from the DNA, and the V and J assignments and clone size from that table. The data hold around 130,000 clones, with around 77% observed a single time. The table lists this clone with a count of one.

The sequence was obtained from a human donor in a cohort sampled during active COVID-19. The chain carries TRBV7-8 and TRBJ2-7; D ambiguous. The sample comprised peripheral blood. CDR3 loop: CASSLAPYEQYF. CDR3 nucleotide sequence: TGTGCCAGCAGCTTAGCCCCATACGAGCAGTACTTC. Complete variable domain (other parts from reference TRBV7-8 and TRBJ2-7): GAGVSQSPRYKVAKRGQDVALRCDPISGHVSLFWYQQALGQGPEFLTYFQNEAQLDKSGLPSDRFFAERPEGSVSTLKIQRTQQEDSAVYLCASSLAPYEQYFGPGTRLTVT.